The following is a T cell receptor (beta chain) sequence with its context. The antigen is unknown. The study ran its PCR with 60 Vbeta and 13 Jbeta primers. Measured with immunoSEQ multiplex PCR; TCRdb has only the in-frame clones, and not every one. This table holds about 150,000 clones. The entry originates in a study of cytomegalovirus exposure and HLA in healthy donors. General study findings and limits: Sequencing probably produced one cluster of sequence variants that were highly shared. Several V segments, TRBV6-2 and TRBV6-3 among them, could not be told apart and were dropped.

With 4 bases removed from V and 6 bases from J, the gap between germline ends came to 10 bases. Looked up from germline, CDR1 is MGHRA and CDR2 is YSYEKL. The CDR3 has 14 residues. What was sequenced was PBMCs. The genes are TRBV4-1 and TRBJ1-6, with D tentatively TRBD1 (6 bases). The receptor was isolated from a woman aged 45-65 years in good health and CMV-seronegative. The CDR3 reads CASSRGQSNSPLHF. In nucleotides, the CDR3 is TGCGCCAGCAGCCGCGGACAGAGTAATTCACCCCTCCACTTT.